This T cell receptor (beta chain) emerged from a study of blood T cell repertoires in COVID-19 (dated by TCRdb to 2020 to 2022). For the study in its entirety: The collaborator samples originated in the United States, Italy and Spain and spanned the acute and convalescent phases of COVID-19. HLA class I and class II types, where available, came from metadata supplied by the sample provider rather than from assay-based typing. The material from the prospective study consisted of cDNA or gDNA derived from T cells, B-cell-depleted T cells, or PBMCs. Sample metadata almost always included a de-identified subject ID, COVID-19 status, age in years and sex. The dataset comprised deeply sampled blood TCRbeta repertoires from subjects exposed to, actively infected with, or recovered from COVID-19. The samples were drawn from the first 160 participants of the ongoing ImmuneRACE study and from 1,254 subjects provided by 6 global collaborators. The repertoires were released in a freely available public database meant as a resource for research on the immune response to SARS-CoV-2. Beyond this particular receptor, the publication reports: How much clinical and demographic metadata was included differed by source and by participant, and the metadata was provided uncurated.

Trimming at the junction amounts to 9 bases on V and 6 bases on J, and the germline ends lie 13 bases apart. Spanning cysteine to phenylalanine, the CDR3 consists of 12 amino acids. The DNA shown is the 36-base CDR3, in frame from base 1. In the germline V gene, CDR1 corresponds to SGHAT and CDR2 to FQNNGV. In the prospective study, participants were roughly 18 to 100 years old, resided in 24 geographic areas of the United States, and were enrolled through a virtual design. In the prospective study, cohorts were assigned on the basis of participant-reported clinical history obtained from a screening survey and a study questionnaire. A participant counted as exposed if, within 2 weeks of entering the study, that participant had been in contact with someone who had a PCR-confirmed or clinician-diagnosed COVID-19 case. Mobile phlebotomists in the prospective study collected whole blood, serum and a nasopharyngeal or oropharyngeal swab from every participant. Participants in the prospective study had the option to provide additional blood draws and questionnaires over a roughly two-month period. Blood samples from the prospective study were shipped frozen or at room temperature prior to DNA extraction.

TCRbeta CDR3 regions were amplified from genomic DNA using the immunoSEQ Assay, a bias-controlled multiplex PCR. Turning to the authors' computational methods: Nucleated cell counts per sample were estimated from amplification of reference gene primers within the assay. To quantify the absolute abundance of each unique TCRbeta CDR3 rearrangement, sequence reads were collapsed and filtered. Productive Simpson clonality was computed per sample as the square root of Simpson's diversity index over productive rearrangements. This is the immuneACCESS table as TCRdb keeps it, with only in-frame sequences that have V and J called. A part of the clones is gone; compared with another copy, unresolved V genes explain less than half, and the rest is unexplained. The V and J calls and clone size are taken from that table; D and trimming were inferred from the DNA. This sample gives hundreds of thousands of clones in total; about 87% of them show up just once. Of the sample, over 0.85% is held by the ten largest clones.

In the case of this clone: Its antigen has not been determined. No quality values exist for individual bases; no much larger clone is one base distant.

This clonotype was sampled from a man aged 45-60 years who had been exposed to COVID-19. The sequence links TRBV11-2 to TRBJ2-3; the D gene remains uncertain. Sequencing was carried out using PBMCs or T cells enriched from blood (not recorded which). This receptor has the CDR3 CARNSGSDTQYF. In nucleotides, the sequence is TGTGCCAGAAACTCCGGGTCGGATACGCAGTATTTT.